These T cell receptor beta chains were read from a single sample in a study of T cells in Graves' hyperthyroidism and ophthalmopathy. MiXCR, applied by TCRdb to the multiplex PCR reads, yields one record per CDR3 protein. The sample has approximately 420,000 distinct CDR3 sequences, around 15% seen once. Sequencing was carried out using blood. Receptor source: a woman between 18 and 29 years old with Graves' hyperthyroidism. CDR3s include the opening cysteine and the closing phenylalanine or tryptophan. The D gene is left open where the match is weak. Part of the rows lack a size; the others show once, few, many or a class for expanded clones.

TGTGCCAGCAGCATCCCGGGACAGGGAAAAGATACGCAGTATTTT | CASSIPGQGKDTQYF | TRBJ2-3 | TRBV3-1 | many | TRBD1
TGTGCCAGTATTACCGAAAACACCATATATTTT | CASITENTIYF | TRBJ1-3 | TRBV19 | - | -
TGTGCCAGCAGCTTGGTGGGCTGGGGCACTGAAGCTTTCTTT | CASSLVGWGTEAFF | TRBJ1-1 | TRBV5-6 | many | -
TGTGCCAGCAGCCAAGATTTGACCTCCCTCACCGGGGAGCTGTTTTTT | CASSQDLTSLTGELFF | TRBJ2-2 | TRBV3-1 | many | -
TGTGCCAGCTCACCACAGGGACACACAGCCTACGAGCAGTACTTC | CASSPQGHTAYEQYF | TRBJ2-7 | TRBV18 | few | -
TGCGCCAGCGCGATAGGAGGGTCTACTGAAGCTTTCTTT | CASAIGGSTEAFF | TRBJ1-1 | TRBV5-1 | few | -
TGTGCCAGCAGTTACTCGGGATTTTCTAGCAATCAGCCCCAGCATTTT | CASSYSGFSSNQPQHF | TRBJ1-5 | TRBV12-3/TRBV12-4 | many | -
TGTGCCATCAGTGAGGGACAATTCTCTGGAAACACCATATATTTT | CAISEGQFSGNTIYF | TRBJ1-3 | TRBV10-3 | - | -
TGTGCCACCGTCGTCCGAACTGAAGCTTTCTTT | CATVVRTEAFF | TRBJ1-1 | TRBV2 | many | -
TGTGCCAGCAGTCGGGGCAGGACAGCCTACGAGCAGTACTTC | CASSRGRTAYEQYF | TRBJ2-7 | TRBV28 | many | -
TGTGCCAGCAGAACCGGGACAGGGAGCACAGATACGCAGTATTTT | CASRTGTGSTDTQYF | TRBJ2-3 | TRBV6-2/TRBV6-3 | many | TRBD1
TGTGCCAGCAGTGAAGCGGCGGCGCCTACCTACGAGCAGTACTTC | CASSEAAAPTYEQYF | TRBJ2-7 | TRBV6-1 | many | -
TGTGCCACCAGCAGAGGGCCAGAGCAGTTCTTC | CATSRGPEQFF | TRBJ2-1 | TRBV15 | many | -
TGCAGCGTTGAGGGGGGAACTAGCGGTAAAAACATTCAGTACTTC | CSVEGGTSGKNIQYF | TRBJ2-4 | TRBV29-1 | - | TRBD2
TGTGCCAGCTCAGTCGAGAGCGGGCCAACCTACGAGCAGTACTTC | CASSVESGPTYEQYF | TRBJ2-7 | TRBV18 | few | -
TGCAGTGCCGGGACTAGCGGGAGTCCTGAGCAGTTCTTC | CSAGTSGSPEQFF | TRBJ2-1 | TRBV20-1 | - | TRBD2
TGTGCCAGCAGCTCCGGAACCGGGACAGCCTTCTACAATGAGCAGTTCTTC | CASSSGTGTAFYNEQFF | TRBJ2-1 | TRBV5-8 | many | TRBD1
TGTGCCAGCAGCTTGAGCTATAGCAATCAGCCCCAGCATTTT | CASSLSYSNQPQHF | TRBJ1-5 | TRBV11-3 | many | -
TGTGCCAGCAGTTTATCGGACGAGCAGTACTTC | CASSLSDEQYF | TRBJ2-7 | TRBV12-3/TRBV12-4 | many | -
TGTGCCAGCTCACCACTGGAAGGGGGGGAAGCTTTCTTT | CASSPLEGGEAFF | TRBJ1-1 | TRBV18 | many | -
TGTGCCTGGACTTTTCTGCGGGAGGGCCTTGAGCAGTTCTTC | CAWTFLREGLEQFF | TRBJ2-1 | TRBV30 | many | TRBD2
TGTGCCAGCAGCCAACGCCTACCGGGACAGGAGGGTCGTAGGACCTTC | CASSQRLPGQEGRRTF | TRBJ1-2 | TRBV3-1 | many | TRBD1